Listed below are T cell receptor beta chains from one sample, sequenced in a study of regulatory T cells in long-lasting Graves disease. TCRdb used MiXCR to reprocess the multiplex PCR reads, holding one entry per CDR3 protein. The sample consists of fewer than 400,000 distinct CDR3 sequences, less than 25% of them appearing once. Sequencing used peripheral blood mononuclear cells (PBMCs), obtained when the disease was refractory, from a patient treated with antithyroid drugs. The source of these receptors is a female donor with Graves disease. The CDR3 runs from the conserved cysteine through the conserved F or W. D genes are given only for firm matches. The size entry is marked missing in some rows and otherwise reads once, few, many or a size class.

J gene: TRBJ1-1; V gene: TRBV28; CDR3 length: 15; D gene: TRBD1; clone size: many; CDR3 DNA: TGTGCCAGCAGTTCCCTAGACAGGGTTAACACTGAAGCTTTCTTT; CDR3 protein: CASSSLDRVNTEAFF
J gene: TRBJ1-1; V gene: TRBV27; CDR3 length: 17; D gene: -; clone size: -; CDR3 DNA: TGTGCCAGCAGTTTATCGTCCTCTGAGACGGGGAACACTGAAGCTTTCTTT; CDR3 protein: CASSLSSSETGNTEAFF
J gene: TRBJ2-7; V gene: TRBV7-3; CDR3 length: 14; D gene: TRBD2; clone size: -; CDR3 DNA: TGTGCCAGCAGCAGCACTAGCGGAGCTTACGAGCAGTACTTC; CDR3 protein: CASSSTSGAYEQYF
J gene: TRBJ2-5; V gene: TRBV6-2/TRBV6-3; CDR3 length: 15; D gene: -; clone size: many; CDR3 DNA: TGTGCCAGCAGTTACTCGCCAGACAGTCCGGAGACCCAGTACTTC; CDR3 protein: CASSYSPDSPETQYF
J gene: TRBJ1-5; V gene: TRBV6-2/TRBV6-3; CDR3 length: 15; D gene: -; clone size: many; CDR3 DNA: TGTGCCAGCAGTTTGATAGGGCAAGGCAATCAGCCCCAGCATTTT; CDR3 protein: CASSLIGQGNQPQHF
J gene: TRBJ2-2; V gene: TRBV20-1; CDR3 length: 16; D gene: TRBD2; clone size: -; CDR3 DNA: TGCAGTGCTAGAGATCTAGCGGGTCCGGACACCGGGGAGCTGTTTTTT; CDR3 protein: CSARDLAGPDTGELFF
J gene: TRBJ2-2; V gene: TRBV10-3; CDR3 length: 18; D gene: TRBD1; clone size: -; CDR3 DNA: TGTGCCATCAGTGAGTTCGATTCGGGACAGGGATGGACCGGGGAGCTGTTTTTT; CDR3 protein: CAISEFDSGQGWTGELFF
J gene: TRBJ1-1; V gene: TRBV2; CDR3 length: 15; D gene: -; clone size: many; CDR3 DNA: TGTGCCAGCAGTCGGCTGAGCTGGGACGACACTGAAGCTTTCTTT; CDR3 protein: CASSRLSWDDTEAFF
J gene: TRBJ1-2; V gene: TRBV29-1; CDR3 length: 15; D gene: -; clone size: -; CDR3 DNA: TGCAGCGTCGACAGTCCCGGGACTTCGGAGGATGGCTACACCTTC; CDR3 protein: CSVDSPGTSEDGYTF
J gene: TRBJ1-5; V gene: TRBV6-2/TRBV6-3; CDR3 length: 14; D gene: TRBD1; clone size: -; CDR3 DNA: TGTGCCAGCAGTTCTACAGGGGACCGTCAGCCCCAGCATTTT; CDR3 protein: CASSSTGDRQPQHF